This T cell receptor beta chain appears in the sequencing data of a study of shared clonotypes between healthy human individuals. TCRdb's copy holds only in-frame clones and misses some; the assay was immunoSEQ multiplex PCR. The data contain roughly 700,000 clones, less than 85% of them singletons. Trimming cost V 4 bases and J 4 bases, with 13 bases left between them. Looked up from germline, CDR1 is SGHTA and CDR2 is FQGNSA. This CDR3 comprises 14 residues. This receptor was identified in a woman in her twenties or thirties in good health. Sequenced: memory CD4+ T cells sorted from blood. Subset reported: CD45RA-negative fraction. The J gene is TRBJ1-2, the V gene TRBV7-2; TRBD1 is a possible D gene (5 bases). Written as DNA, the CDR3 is TGTGCCAGCAGCTCCCCGGGACGGACCTATGGCTACACCTTC. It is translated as CASSSPGRTYGYTF.